Below are 10 T cell receptor beta chains sequenced from a single sample in a study of T cells after yellow fever vaccination. TCRdb redid the calling of the 5' RACE reads with MiXCR, one entry per CDR3 protein. Of approximately 300,000 distinct CDR3 sequences in the sample, around 11% were seen once. The sequencing used CD4+ T cells sorted from PBMCs, collected 45 days after the yellow fever booster vaccination. The receptors here all came from a man younger than 35 who received the YFV17D yellow fever vaccine.

The rearrangement uses TRBV7-2 and TRBJ1-2; weak D call: TRBD1 (6 bases). The CDR3 has 15 amino acids. V lost 2 bases and J 3 bases, leaving 13 bases between the germline ends. The germline V gene encodes CDR1 SGHTA and CDR2 FQGNSA. The CDR3 spells CASSLWTTGYYGYTF. As DNA, the CDR3 is TGTGCCAGCAGCTTATGGACTACAGGGTACTATGGCTACACCTTC. Filled out from reference TRBV7-2 and TRBJ1-2, the complete variable domain reads GAGVSQSPSNKVTEKGKDVELRCDPISGHTALYWYRQSLGQGLEFLIYFQGNSAPDKSGLPSDRFSAERTGGSVSTLTIQRTQQEDSAVYLCASSLWTTGYYGYTFGSGTRLTVV.

V usage is TRBV12-5 and J usage is TRBJ2-5, with D possibly TRBD2 on 6 matching bases. The V end lost 5 bases, the J end lost 0 bases, and 10 bases lay between the germline ends. Germline V gives CDR1 LGHNT, CDR2 FRNRAP. The CDR3 loop spans 14 amino acids. As DNA, the CDR3 is TGTGCTAGTGGTCGGGACTTCAACCAAGAGACCCAGTACTTC. This gives the protein CASGRDFNQETQYF.

V gene TRBV9 combines with J gene TRBJ2-7, with 7 bases aligning to TRBD2. V was pared by 0 bases and J by 6 bases, with 9 bases of the junction left unmatched. The CDR3 length is 15 residues. Germline CDR1 SGDLS, CDR2 YYNGEE. CDR3 region: CASSVAAAGYGEQYF. The CDR3 DNA follows: TGTGCCAGCAGCGTAGCGGCAGCGGGGTATGGCGAGCAGTACTTC.

This clonotype was seen a few times. The CDR3 protein is CASSQDLVAGTLRYF. The CDR3 DNA reads as TGTGCCAGCAGCCAAGATTTGGTAGCGGGGACTCTACGGTACTTC. The chain uses TRBV14 and TRBJ2-7, with 8 nucleotides matching TRBD2. CDR1 is SGHDN and CDR2 is FVKESK in the germline V gene. Unmatched junction bases numbered 13, after V lost 0 bases and J lost 12 bases. The CDR3 is 15 amino acids.

This clonotype occurred a few times. This chain uses TRBV11-1 with TRBJ2-7; TRBD1 aligns across 7 bases. Germline V CDR1 and CDR2: SGHAT, FQDESV (reference sequence). Losses at the gene ends were 1 base for V and 3 bases for J; bases not matched to a gene: 6. The CDR3 covers 15 residues. CDR3 in amino acids: CASSLGRDSIYEQYV. In nucleotides, the CDR3 is TGTGCCAGCAGCTTAGGTCGGGACAGTATCTACGAGCAGTACGTC.

V gene TRBV20-1 combines with J gene TRBJ2-7; D could derive from TRBD1 or TRBD2 (5 bases each). Germline V gene data show CDR1 as DFQATT and CDR2 as SNEGSKA (reference sequence). Trimming stripped 3 bases from V and 1 base from J, with 13 bases between. The CDR3 consists of 14 residues. CDR3 protein: CSASTGTGSYEQYF. The DNA for the CDR3 is TGCAGTGCTAGTACCGGGACGGGTTCCTACGAGCAGTACTTC.

The genes are TRBV12-3 or TRBV12-4 and TRBJ2-2; a weak D match, TRBD2 (5 bases). Trimming left V 4 bases short and J 4 bases short, with 7 bases between. The CDR3 contains 13 residues. Here the CDR3 reads CASSYGITGELFF. For the CDR3, the DNA is TGTGCCAGCAGTTACGGGATCACCGGGGAGCTGTTTTTT.

V is TRBV18 and J is TRBJ1-1; 10 bases map to TRBD1. J was trimmed by 6 bases and V by 3 bases; bases with no gene match: 10. Germline V gives CDR1 KGHSH, CDR2 LQKENI. The CDR3 sequence is 16 residues long. CDR3: CASSPFGTGVIAEAFF. The CDR3 nucleotides are TGTGCCAGCTCACCCTTCGGGACAGGGGTGATAGCTGAAGCTTTCTTT.

The V and J genes are TRBV12-3 or TRBV12-4 and TRBJ2-2; 10 nucleotides match TRBD1. The CDR3 spans 15 residues. Trimming at V came to 5 bases and at J to 7 bases, leaving 7 bases not matched to a gene. DNA of the CDR3: TGTGCCAGCAGTCGTCCGGGACAGGGGATCGGGGAGCTGTTTTTT. It yields the protein CASSRPGQGIGELFF.

V gene TRBV9 combines with J gene TRBJ2-7; D gene unclear. The CDR3 length is 14 residues. Germline V gene sequence: CDR1 SGDLS, CDR2 YYNGEE. The germline V and J ends were trimmed by 0 bases and 2 bases, with 9 bases remaining between them. CDR3 coding DNA: TGTGCCAGCAGCGTAGCTCTCCAGGCCTACGAGCAGTACGTC. The encoded protein is CASSVALQAYEQYV.